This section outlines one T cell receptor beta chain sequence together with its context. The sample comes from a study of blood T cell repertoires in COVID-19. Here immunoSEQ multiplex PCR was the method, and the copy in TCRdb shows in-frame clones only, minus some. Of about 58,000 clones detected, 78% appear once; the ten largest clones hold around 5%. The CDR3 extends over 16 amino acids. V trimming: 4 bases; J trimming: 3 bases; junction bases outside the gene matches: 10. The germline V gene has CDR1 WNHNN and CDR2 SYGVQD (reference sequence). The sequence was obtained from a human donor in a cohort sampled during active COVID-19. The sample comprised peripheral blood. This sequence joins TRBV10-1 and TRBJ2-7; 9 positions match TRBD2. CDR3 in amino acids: CASSASPSGEVYEQYF. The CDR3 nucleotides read TGCGCCAGCAGTGCCTCTCCTAGCGGGGAGGTCTACGAGCAGTACTTC.